The text below deals with one TCR beta chain. Its specificity is not known. Stated treatment: 15 to 20 received Ad26.COV2.S at low or high dose, single or two shots; several received placebo; per-sample allocation not given. Day 63 after the first injection of vaccine or placebo was the sampling time. The J segment lost 5 bases and the V segment lost 4 bases, leaving 6 bases of the junction unmatched. The CDR3 contains 15 residues. The germline V gene has CDR1 SEHNR and CDR2 FQNEAQ (reference sequence). TCRdb's copy holds only in-frame clones and misses some; the assay was immunoSEQ multiplex PCR. The data contain more than 300,000 clones, 70% to 90% of them singletons. This sample was taken from a study of Ad26.COV2.S vaccination and SARS-CoV-2 variants. In the study overall: Donor joined the COV1001 Ad26.COV2.S trial arm. General study points: Possible underestimation of total T cell responses by the TCR breadth and depth analyses was noted.

This clonotype originated in a person between 18 and 60 years old who received the Ad26.COV2.S COVID-19 vaccine or a placebo. The input for sequencing was peripheral blood, taken in a trial of Ad26.COV2.S vaccine versus placebo. V gene TRBV7-9 combines with J gene TRBJ2-5; 11 bases align to TRBD2. The CDR3 spells CASSSLAGGLETQYF. CDR3 nucleotide sequence: TGTGCCAGCAGCTCCCTAGCGGGGGGTTTGGAGACCCAGTACTTC.